A selection of T cell receptor beta chains follows, all from one sample in a study of breast tumors, draining lymph nodes, adjacent tissues. Each CDR3 protein gets one entry after TCRdb re-called the multiplex PCR reads with MiXCR. The sample lists 45,000 to 60,000 distinct CDR3 sequences, under 30% occurring once. Input material: breast tumor tissue. These receptors all come from a female donor with breast cancer. Some clones in this sample may be carry-over from other donors' samples. CDR3s include the opening cysteine and the closing phenylalanine or tryptophan. The order of the fields is clone size, V gene, D gene, J gene, CDR3 protein, CDR3 DNA. A D gene is named only where the DNA matches it firmly. Only some rows state a clone size, as once, few, many or a class for expanded clones.

>many|TRBV7-6|TRBD2|TRBJ2-1
CASSLGSGDNNEQFF
TGTGCCAGCAGCTTAGGTAGCGGGGATAACAATGAGCAGTTCTTC
>many|TRBV4-1|TRBD1|TRBJ2-5
CASSQRLTGGQTQYF
TGCGCCAGCAGCCAACGCCTGACAGGGGGCCAGACCCAGTACTTC
>many|TRBV7-2|TRBD2|TRBJ2-7
CASSFGGLAEIPQGHEQYF
TGTGCCAGCAGCTTTGGGGGACTAGCGGAGATACCCCAAGGCCACGAGCAGTACTTC
>many|TRBV2|-|TRBJ2-1
CASSEFTPGTEQFF
TGTGCCAGCAGTGAGTTTACACCCGGGACTGAGCAGTTCTTC
>many|TRBV29-1|-|TRBJ2-1
CSVEEPARRGYNEQFF
TGCAGCGTTGAAGAACCGGCTCGGAGAGGGTACAATGAGCAGTTCTTC
>-|TRBV29-1|-|TRBJ2-1
CSVGADSSYNEQFF
TGCAGCGTTGGGGCAGATAGCTCCTACAATGAGCAGTTCTTC
>many|TRBV5-1|-|TRBJ2-5
CASSSSGHQETQYF
TGCGCCAGCAGCTCCTCGGGACACCAAGAGACCCAGTACTTC
>many|TRBV6-5|-|TRBJ1-3
CASSRGGKYYSGNTIYF
TGTGCCAGCAGTCGGGGGGGAAAATACTACTCTGGAAACACCATATATTTT
>-|TRBV2|TRBD2|TRBJ2-5
CATSGVLAGVETQYF
TGTGCCACCTCGGGGGTACTAGCGGGAGTGGAGACCCAGTACTTC
>many|TRBV6-5|-|TRBJ2-7
CASSYSDTYEQYF
TGTGCCAGCAGTTACTCGGACACCTACGAGCAGTACTTC
>many|TRBV7-3|TRBD2|TRBJ2-1
CASSLMAGGPHEQFF
TGTGCCAGCAGCTTAATGGCGGGAGGGCCCCATGAGCAGTTCTTC
>medium-sized|TRBV6-6|-|TRBJ2-7
CASRGTVGPNTYEQYF
TGTGCCAGCAGGGGTACGGTGGGACCGAATACCTACGAGCAGTACTTC
>many|TRBV9|-|TRBJ2-3
CASSVAISGSDTQYF
TGTGCCAGCAGCGTAGCTATTTCGGGCTCAGATACGCAGTATTTT
>many|TRBV5-1|-|TRBJ2-2
CASSLGQGAGELFF
TGCGCCAGCAGCTTGGGCCAGGGAGCCGGGGAGCTGTTTTTT
>-|TRBV9|TRBD1|TRBJ1-1
CASSVSPTGMNTEAFF
TGTGCCAGCAGCGTATCCCCGACAGGGATGAACACTGAAGCTTTCTTT
>many|TRBV24-1|-|TRBJ1-2
CATSHFGDGYTF
TGTGCCACCAGCCACTTTGGAGATGGCTACACCTTC
>many|TRBV12-3/TRBV12-4|-|TRBJ2-1
CASSRVGHPANEQFF
TGTGCCAGCAGTAGAGTTGGACATCCCGCCAATGAGCAGTTCTTC
>many|TRBV5-1|TRBD1|TRBJ2-1
CASSLTGGLLEQFF
TGCGCCAGCAGCTTGACAGGGGGGTTGCTTGAGCAGTTCTTC
>many|TRBV6-5|-|TRBJ1-5
CASSYDGTNQPQHF
TGTGCCAGCAGTTACGATGGTACCAATCAGCCCCAGCATTTT
>many|TRBV4-1|-|TRBJ2-3
CASSQKRPADTQYF
TGCGCCAGCAGCCAGAAGCGGCCGGCAGATACGCAGTATTTT
>many|TRBV20-1|TRBD1|TRBJ1-2
CSAMGQGHGYTF
TGCAGTGCCATGGGACAGGGCCATGGCTACACCTTC
>-|TRBV20-1|-|TRBJ2-7
CSANPPETEQYF
TGCAGTGCCAATCCACCCGAAACCGAGCAGTACTTC
>many|TRBV6-1|-|TRBJ2-1
CASSVGQPQFF
TGTGCCAGCAGTGTAGGACAGCCGCAGTTCTTC
>-|TRBV5-6|-|TRBJ1-2
CASSLDMGDGYTF
TGTGCCAGCAGCTTAGACATGGGCGATGGCTACACCTTC
>many|TRBV19|-|TRBJ2-1
CASSNLGLVGYNEQFF
TGTGCCAGTAGTAATCTTGGGCTAGTTGGGTACAATGAGCAGTTCTTC
>many|TRBV5-4|TRBD2|TRBJ2-2
CASSLASGSSWELFF
TGTGCCAGCAGCTTGGCCAGCGGGAGTAGCTGGGAGCTGTTTTTT
>-|TRBV18|TRBD1|TRBJ2-6
CASSRDSPSSGANVLTF
TGTGCCAGCTCACGGGACAGCCCCTCCTCTGGGGCCAACGTCCTGACTTTC
>medium-sized|TRBV20-1|TRBD2|TRBJ2-7
CSARLAGRHEQYF
TGCAGTGCAAGACTAGCGGGGCGGCACGAGCAGTACTTC
>many|TRBV12-3/TRBV12-4|TRBD2|TRBJ2-1
CASTVAGVGKNEQFF
TGTGCCAGCACCGTAGCGGGAGTTGGTAAGAATGAGCAGTTCTTC
>many|TRBV6-6|TRBD1|TRBJ1-4
CASSYSRTGGYEKLFF
TGTGCCAGCAGTTACAGCCGGACAGGGGGCTATGAAAAACTGTTTTTT
>-|TRBV29-1|TRBD1|TRBJ2-7
CSVAWTGGYEQYF
TGCAGCGTTGCTTGGACAGGGGGCTACGAGCAGTACTTC
>-|TRBV6-1|-|TRBJ2-5
CASSNQIRETQYF
TGTGCCAGCAGTAACCAAATCCGGGAGACCCAGTACTTC
>many|TRBV9|TRBD1|TRBJ1-4
CASSRQGNEKLFF
TGTGCCAGCAGCAGACAGGGTAATGAAAAACTGTTTTTT
>-|TRBV6-6|-|TRBJ1-3
CASSYPSGNTTYF
TGTGCCAGCAGTTATCCCTCTGGAAACACCACATATTTT
>-|TRBV15|-|TRBJ1-1
CATSRVRDRNTEAFF
TGTGCCACCAGCAGAGTCCGTGACAGGAACACTGAAGCTTTCTTT
>many|TRBV12-3/TRBV12-4|-|TRBJ1-5
CASMRGGNQPQHF
TGTGCCAGCATGCGAGGGGGCAATCAGCCCCAGCATTTT
>-|TRBV24-1|-|TRBJ1-2
CATSAQGRDGYTF
TGTGCCACCAGCGCCCAGGGGCGGGATGGCTACACCTTC
>many|TRBV6-5|-|TRBJ1-5
CASSYSQGSAQPQHF
TGTGCCAGCAGTTACTCGCAGGGAAGTGCTCAGCCCCAGCATTTT
>many|TRBV11-2|TRBD1|TRBJ2-2
CASSLGTGRIGELFF
TGTGCCAGCAGCTTAGGGACAGGGAGGATCGGGGAGCTGTTTTTT
>-|TRBV5-1|-|TRBJ1-4
CASSPSATNEKLFF
TGCGCCAGCAGCCCGAGTGCAACTAATGAAAAACTGTTTTTT
>many|TRBV6-5|-|TRBJ1-4
CASRSFSGGEKLFF
TGTGCCAGCAGGTCCTTTTCCGGGGGGGAAAAACTGTTTTTT
>-|TRBV7-8|TRBD1|TRBJ1-1
CASSLGAGGLNTEAFF
TGTGCCAGCAGCTTAGGTGCAGGGGGCCTGAACACTGAAGCTTTCTTT
>many|TRBV6-6|-|TRBJ1-6
CASSYSAQGNNSPLHF
TGTGCCAGCAGTTACTCGGCACAAGGAAATAATTCACCCCTCCACTTT
>-|TRBV2|TRBD1|TRBJ1-6
CASSDGAGGFSPLHF
TGTGCCAGCAGTGACGGGGCAGGGGGCTTTTCACCCCTCCACTTT
>-|TRBV9|-|TRBJ2-3
CASSPGTSSTDTQYF
TGTGCCAGCAGCCCAGGGACCAGTAGCACAGATACGCAGTATTTT
>many|TRBV11-1|-|TRBJ2-2
CASSLVGGANTGELFF
TGTGCCAGCAGCTTAGTCGGAGGGGCGAACACCGGGGAGCTGTTTTTT
>few|TRBV7-8|-|TRBJ2-1
CASSLVYYQSYNEQFF
TGTGCCAGCAGCTTAGTCTATTATCAATCCTACAATGAGCAGTTCTTC
>-|TRBV7-4|-|TRBJ1-2
CASSLSGGAPYGYTF
TGTGCCAGCAGTCTTAGCGGGGGGGCCCCCTATGGCTACACCTTC
>few|TRBV28|-|TRBJ2-7
CASSQYGGSYEQYF
TGTGCCAGCAGTCAGTATGGGGGATCCTACGAGCAGTACTTC
>few|TRBV9|-|TRBJ1-5
CASSVGRGLNQPQHF
TGTGCCAGCAGCGTAGGACGGGGATTGAATCAGCCCCAGCATTTT
>few|TRBV5-5|-|TRBJ2-1
CASSLVRDTYNEQFF
TGTGCCAGCAGCTTGGTTCGGGACACTTACAATGAGCAGTTCTTC
>many|TRBV9|TRBD2|TRBJ2-1
CASSVAWTSGSPHNEQFF
TGTGCCAGCAGCGTAGCTTGGACTAGCGGGAGTCCTCACAATGAGCAGTTCTTC
>many|TRBV4-1|-|TRBJ2-1
CASSQDPGTSNEQFF
TGCGCCAGCAGCCAAGACCCCGGGACAAGCAATGAGCAGTTCTTC
>many|TRBV6-5|-|TRBJ2-2
CASSFQGSGELFF
TGTGCCAGCAGTTTCCAGGGTTCCGGGGAGCTGTTTTTT
>many|TRBV19|-|TRBJ2-7
CASSWTVLYEQYF
TGTGCCAGTAGTTGGACAGTCCTCTACGAGCAGTACTTC
>many|TRBV20-1|TRBD1|TRBJ1-5
CSAPRGRDQPQHF
TGCAGTGCTCCCAGGGGGCGCGACCAGCCCCAGCATTTT
>many|TRBV20-1|TRBD1|TRBJ2-1
CSAPSRDRGNEQFF
TGCAGTGCTCCGTCCCGGGACAGGGGAAATGAGCAGTTCTTC